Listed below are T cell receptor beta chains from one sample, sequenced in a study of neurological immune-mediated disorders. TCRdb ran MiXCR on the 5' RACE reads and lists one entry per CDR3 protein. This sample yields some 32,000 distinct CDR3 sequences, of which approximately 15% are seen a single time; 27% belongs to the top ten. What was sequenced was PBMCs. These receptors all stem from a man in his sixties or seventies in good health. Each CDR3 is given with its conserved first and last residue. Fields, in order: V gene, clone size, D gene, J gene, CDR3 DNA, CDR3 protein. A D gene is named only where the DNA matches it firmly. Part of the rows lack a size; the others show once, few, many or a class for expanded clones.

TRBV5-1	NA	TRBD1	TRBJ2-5	TGCGCCAGCAGCTCCGGGACAGGGGGTGAGGAGACCCAGTACTTC	CASSSGTGGEETQYF
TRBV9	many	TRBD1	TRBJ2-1	TGTGCCAGCAGCGGACGGGACAGGGTGTACAATGAGCAGTTCTTC	CASSGRDRVYNEQFF
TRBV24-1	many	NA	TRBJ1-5	TGTGCCACCAGTGATGGGGGGGGCCGTGATCAGCCCCAGCATTTT	CATSDGGGRDQPQHF
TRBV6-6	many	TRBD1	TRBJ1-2	TGTGCCAGCAGTGCGGGACAGTCGTATGGCTACACCTTC	CASSAGQSYGYTF
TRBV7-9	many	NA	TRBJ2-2	TGTGCCAGCAGCTTAGAGTCAGCCTACACCGGGGAGCTGTTTTTT	CASSLESAYTGELFF
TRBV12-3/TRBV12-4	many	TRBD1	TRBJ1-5	TGTGCCAGCAGACTCGACAGGGCTCCCCAGCATTTT	CASRLDRAPQHF
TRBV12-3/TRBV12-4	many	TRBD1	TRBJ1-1	TGTGCCAGCAGTTTACGGCAGGGGGCGGACACTGAAGCTTTCTTT	CASSLRQGADTEAFF
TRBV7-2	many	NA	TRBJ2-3	TGTGCCAGCAGCTTCCTCACAGATACGCAGTATTTT	CASSFLTDTQYF
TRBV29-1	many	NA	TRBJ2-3	TGCAGCGTTGAAGCAGGCACAGATACGCAGTATTTT	CSVEAGTDTQYF
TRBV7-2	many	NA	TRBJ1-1	TGTGCCAGCAGCTTAGGGTGGGGGACTGAAGCTTTCTTT	CASSLGWGTEAFF
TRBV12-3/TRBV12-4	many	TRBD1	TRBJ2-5	TGTGCCAGCACCACCTCGGACAGGGACGGAGAGACCCAGTACTTC	CASTTSDRDGETQYF
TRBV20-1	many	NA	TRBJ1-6	TGCAGTGCTAGAGTCCAAGGAAAGTATTCACCCCTCCACTTT	CSARVQGKYSPLHF
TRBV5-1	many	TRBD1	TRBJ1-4	TGCGCCAGCAGCGTCGGAGGAGTATCAGGGGGCGGTGAAAAACTGTTTTTT	CASSVGGVSGGGEKLFF
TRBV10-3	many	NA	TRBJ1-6	TGTGCCATCAGTGAGTTTCGGTCTATTCTGGATTCACCCCTCCACTTT	CAISEFRSILDSPLHF
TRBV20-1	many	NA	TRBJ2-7	TGCAGTTCCAAGGGAATAAATGACTACGAGCAGTACTTC	CSSKGINDYEQYF
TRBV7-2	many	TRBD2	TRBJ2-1	TGTGCCAGCAGCTTAGGCTTTGCGGGGGGTGACAATGAGCAGTTCTTC	CASSLGFAGGDNEQFF
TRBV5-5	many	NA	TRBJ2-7	TGTGCCAGCAGCTTAGGGGGGCGGGCCTACGAGCAGTACTTC	CASSLGGRAYEQYF
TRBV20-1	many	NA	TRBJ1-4	TGCAGTGCTAGCGGCAGCAATAATGAAAAACTGTTTTTT	CSASGSNNEKLFF
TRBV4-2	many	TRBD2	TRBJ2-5	TGTGCCAGCAGCCTTGGCGGGGGGGCCAGGGGCCAAGAGACCCAGTACTTC	CASSLGGGARGQETQYF
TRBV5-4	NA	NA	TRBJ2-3	TGTGCCAGCACCTGGGGCGGGACTAGCACAGATACGCAGTATTTT	CASTWGGTSTDTQYF
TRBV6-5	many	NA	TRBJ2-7	TGTGCCAGCAGACGGTACTCGGACGGGAGCATGGAGCAGTACTTC	CASRRYSDGSMEQYF
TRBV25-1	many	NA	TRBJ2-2	TGTGCCAGCCCCCCCCAGGGGAAGGCGAACACCGGGGAGCTGTTTTTT	CASPPQGKANTGELFF
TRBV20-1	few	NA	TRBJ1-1	TGCAGTGCTAGGCCTTCAGAGAACACTGAAGCTTTCTTT	CSARPSENTEAFF
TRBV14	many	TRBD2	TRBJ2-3	TGTGCCAGCAGCCTCTTGACTAGCGGGTCAACAGATACGCAGTATTTT	CASSLLTSGSTDTQYF
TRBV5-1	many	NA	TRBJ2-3	TGCGCCAGCAGCCCACCAGACCCACCCACAGATACGCAGTATTTT	CASSPPDPPTDTQYF
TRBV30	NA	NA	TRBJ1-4	TGTGCCTGGAGTGTACCTGGGCCGAGGGAAAAACTGTTTTTT	CAWSVPGPREKLFF
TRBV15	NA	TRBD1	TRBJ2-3	TGTGCCACCAGCCTCCGGGACAGAGGGCCTACAGTTACGCAGTATTTT	CATSLRDRGPTVTQYF
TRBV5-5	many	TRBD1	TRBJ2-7	TGTGCCAGCAGCTCGGAGACAGGGTGGACTTACGAGCAGTACTTC	CASSSETGWTYEQYF
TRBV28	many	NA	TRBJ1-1	TGTGCCAGCAGCCCCCTGTTTGGTGGGGGGAACACTGAAGCTTTCTTT	CASSPLFGGGNTEAFF
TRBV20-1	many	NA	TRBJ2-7	TGCAGTGCTGGAGGCGGGACAGCCTACCCCTACGAGCAGTACTTC	CSAGGGTAYPYEQYF
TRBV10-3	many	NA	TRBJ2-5	TGTGCCATCAGTGACCCCGGGGAGACCCAGTACTTC	CAISDPGETQYF
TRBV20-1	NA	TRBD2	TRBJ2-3	TGCAGTACTGGGACTAGCGGGAGATCTAGCACAGATACGCAGTATTTT	CSTGTSGRSSTDTQYF
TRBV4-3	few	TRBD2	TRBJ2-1	TGCGCCAGCAGCCAAGAATCTATCGGACTAGCAAACCATGAGCAGTTCTTC	CASSQESIGLANHEQFF
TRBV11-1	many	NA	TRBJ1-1	TGTGCCAGCAGCTTAGGAACCCGGCGGATGAACACTGAAGCTTTCTTT	CASSLGTRRMNTEAFF
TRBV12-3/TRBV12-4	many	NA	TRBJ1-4	TGTGCCAGCAGCTTACAGGGATATCACGGTGAAAAACTGTTTTTT	CASSLQGYHGEKLFF
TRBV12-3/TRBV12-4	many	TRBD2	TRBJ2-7	TGTGCCAGCAGTTTGGTAGCGGGAAGCTCCTACGAGCAGTACTTC	CASSLVAGSSYEQYF
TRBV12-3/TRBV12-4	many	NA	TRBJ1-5	TGTGCCAGCAGTTTTCGTGTTGGGCCGGCGACATCACGCGGGCCCCAGCATTTT	CASSFRVGPATSRGPQHF
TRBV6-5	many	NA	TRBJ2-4	TGTGCCAGCAGTTACTCGCCGGGCCGGCGAAACATTCAGTACTTC	CASSYSPGRRNIQYF
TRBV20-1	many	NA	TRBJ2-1	TGCAGTGCTCCCCCCGACAATGAGCAGTTCTTC	CSAPPDNEQFF
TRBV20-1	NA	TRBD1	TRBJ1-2	TGCAGTGCTAGTGACCGGGACAGGGGATGGTATGGCTACACCTTC	CSASDRDRGWYGYTF
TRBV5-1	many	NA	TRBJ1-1	TGCGCCAGCAGCATTACAGGGAACACTGAAGCTTTCTTT	CASSITGNTEAFF
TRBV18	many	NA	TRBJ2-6	TGTGCCAGCTCACTACAGCCCTCTGGGGCCAACGTCCTGACTTTC	CASSLQPSGANVLTF
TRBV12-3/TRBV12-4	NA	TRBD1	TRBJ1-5	TGTGCCAGCAGTCCGGGACAGGACTCTCAAAATCAGCCCCAGCATTTT	CASSPGQDSQNQPQHF
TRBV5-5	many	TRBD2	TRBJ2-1	TGTGCCAGCAGCTCCCCTCACGGGGGGGCGTCCTACAATGAGCAGTTCTTC	CASSSPHGGASYNEQFF
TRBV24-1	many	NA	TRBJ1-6	TGTGCCACCCCCGCAGAACCTTTT	CATPAEPF
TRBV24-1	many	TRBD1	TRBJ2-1	TGTGCCACCAGTGAGGAGACAGGGCCGATCGGTGAGCAGTTCTTC	CATSEETGPIGEQFF
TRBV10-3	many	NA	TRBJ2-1	TGTGCCAGCAGGAGTGAGGGGAATCACAATGAGCAGTTCTTC	CASRSEGNHNEQFF
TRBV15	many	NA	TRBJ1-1	TGTGCCACCAGCAGGGCAGAGGGGGGATTCCCTGAAGCTTTCTTT	CATSRAEGGFPEAFF
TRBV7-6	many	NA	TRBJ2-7	TGTGCCAGCAGCTTAGGACTTTCTGGGCTGAACTACGAGCAGTACTTC	CASSLGLSGLNYEQYF
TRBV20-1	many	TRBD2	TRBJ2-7	TGCAGTGCTAGAGATCTTCAGCGGGAGGCCTACGAGCAGTACTTC	CSARDLQREAYEQYF
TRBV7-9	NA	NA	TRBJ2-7	TGTGCCAGCAGCTTAGCCGCAGGGAAGCACGAGCAGTACTTC	CASSLAAGKHEQYF
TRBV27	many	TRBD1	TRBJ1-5	TGTGCCAGCAGTTCGACAGGGAAGGGGCAAGGCAATCAGCCCCAGCATTTT	CASSSTGKGQGNQPQHF
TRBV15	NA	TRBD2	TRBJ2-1	TGTGCCACCAGCAGAGCAGCGGGAGGGAGTGAGCAGTTCTTC	CATSRAAGGSEQFF
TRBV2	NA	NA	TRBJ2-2	TGTGCCAGCAGACTTTCTTTGAAAACCGGGGAGCTGTTTTTT	CASRLSLKTGELFF
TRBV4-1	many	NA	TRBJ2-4	TGCGCCAGCAGCCAAGTCTCGAATCAGGGGGCCAAAAACATTCAGTACTTC	CASSQVSNQGAKNIQYF
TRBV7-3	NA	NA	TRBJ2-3	TGTGCCAGCAGCTTAGGGCCTACAGATACGCAGTATTTT	CASSLGPTDTQYF
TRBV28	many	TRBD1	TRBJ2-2	TGTGCCAGCAGGAATACAGGGGGCGACCACGGGGAGCTGTTTTTT	CASRNTGGDHGELFF
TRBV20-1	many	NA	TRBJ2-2	TGCAGTGCTTCAGATCGGGGAGGCGGGGAGCTGTTTTTT	CSASDRGGGELFF
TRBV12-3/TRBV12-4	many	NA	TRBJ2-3	TGTGCCAGCAGCCCCCAGTTTGGGTCAGATACGCAGTATTTT	CASSPQFGSDTQYF
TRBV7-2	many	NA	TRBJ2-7	TGTGCCAGCAGCTTGGACCACTCCTACGAGCAGTACTTC	CASSLDHSYEQYF